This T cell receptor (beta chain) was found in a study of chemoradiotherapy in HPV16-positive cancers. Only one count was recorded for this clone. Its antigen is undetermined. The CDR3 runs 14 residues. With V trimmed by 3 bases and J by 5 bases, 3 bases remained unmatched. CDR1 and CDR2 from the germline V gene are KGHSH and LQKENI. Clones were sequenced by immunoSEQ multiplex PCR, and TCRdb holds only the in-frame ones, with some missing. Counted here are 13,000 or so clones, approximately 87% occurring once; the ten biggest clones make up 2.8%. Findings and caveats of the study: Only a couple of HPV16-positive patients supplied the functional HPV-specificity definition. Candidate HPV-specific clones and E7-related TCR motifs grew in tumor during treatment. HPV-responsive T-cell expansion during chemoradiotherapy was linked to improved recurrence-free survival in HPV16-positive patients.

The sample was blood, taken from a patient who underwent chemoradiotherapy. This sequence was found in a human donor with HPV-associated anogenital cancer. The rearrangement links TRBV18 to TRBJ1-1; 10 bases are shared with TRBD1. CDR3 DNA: TGTGCCAGCTCACCCCTGGGACAGGGGACTGAAGCTTTCTTT. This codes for CASSPLGQGTEAFF.